This T cell receptor beta chain stems from a study of T cells in tumors after PD-1 blockade. Study context: Either cemiplimab 350 mg every 2 weeks or pembrolizumab 200 mg every 3 weeks was given. Findings and limits, study-wide: Only pre- versus post-treatment comparisons showed clonal replacement.

Assay used: immunoSEQ multiplex PCR; TCRdb lists only in-frame clones, some missing. The sample shows about 9,200 clones, about 59% of them seen only once. Germline V gene lookup returns CDR1 LNHDA and CDR2 SQIVND (reference sequence). This CDR3 spans 17 amino acids. The germline V and J ends were trimmed by 3 bases and 0 bases, with 15 bases remaining between them. Site-matched primary tumor biopsies were taken before and after PD-1 blockade. Note on this clone: Its antigen is unidentified.

Sequenced here: tumor tissue, sampled after anti-PD-1 treatment. The chain has TRBV19 and TRBJ1-5, with no clear D. The TCR comes from a human donor with basal cell carcinoma. CDR3 sequence: CASSIQAGVDSNQPQHF. CDR3 bases: TGTGCCAGTAGTATTCAGGCAGGAGTGGATAGCAATCAGCCCCAGCATTTT.